The 25 T cell receptor beta chains below all came from one sample that was sequenced in a study of cytomegalovirus exposure and HLA in healthy donors. The PCR made use of 60 Vbeta and 13 Jbeta primers. The protocol was immunoSEQ multiplex PCR, while the TCRdb copy is restricted to in-frame clones and leaves out a portion. The data contain about 130,000 clones, 70% to 80% of them singletons. Specimen: PBMCs. The receptors were gathered from a woman in her fifties or sixties in good health and CMV-seronegative.

Written as DNA, the CDR3 is TGTGCCTGGAGTGGGGGACTAGCGGGATCCTACGAGCAGTACTTC. This translates into CAWSGGLAGSYEQYF. V and J are TRBV30 and TRBJ2-7; 13 bases are a match to TRBD2. This CDR3 is 15 amino acids long. The germline V gene has CDR1 GTSNPN and CDR2 SVGIG (reference sequence). Unmatched junction bases numbered 1, after V lost 1 base and J lost 1 base.

The chain employs TRBV29-1 and TRBJ1-3; 11 nucleotides agree with TRBD1. V lost 2 bases and J lost 2; bases outside the gene matches: 2. The germline V gene encodes CDR1 SQVTM and CDR2 ANQGSEA. The CDR3 length is 15 residues. DNA of the CDR3: TGCAGCGTTGAACCGGGACAGGGGGCTGGAAACACCATATATTTT. Protein: CSVEPGQGAGNTIYF.

This clone has just one count. The chain employs TRBV10-3 and TRBJ1-5, with unresolved D. Germline V gene sequence: CDR1 ENHRY, CDR2 SYGVKD. This CDR3 region has 16 residues. V was cut by 2 bases and J by 6 bases, with 17 bases left in between. CDR3 loop: CAISERTIRGSQPQHF. CDR3 DNA: TGTGCCATCAGTGAGAGGACCATTCGGGGTAGTCAGCCCCAGCATTTT.

This clone was detected only a few times. V usage is TRBV4-3 and J usage is TRBJ1-1; 8 bases agree with TRBD1. Germline CDR1 and CDR2: LGHNA and YSLEER. This CDR3 contains 13 residues. Trimming cost V 0 bases and J 9 bases; bases outside gene matches: 3. The DNA of the CDR3 is TGCGCCAGCAGCCAAGACCGGACAGGGAAAGCTTTCTTT. Protein sequence: CASSQDRTGKAFF.

This clone was seen once. This rearrangement joins TRBV27 to TRBJ2-7; 11 bases fit TRBD1. V lost 8 bases, J lost 2 bases, and 2 bases stayed unmatched. The V gene's germline CDR1 is MNHEY and CDR2 SMNVEV (reference sequence). The CDR3 covers 13 residues. The CDR3: CASLGQGAYEQYF. CDR3 DNA sequence: TGTGCCAGCCTGGGACAGGGGGCCTACGAGCAGTACTTC.

This clone has only one observation. The chain employs TRBV11-2 and TRBJ2-7; TRBD1 matches 7 bases. Losses at the gene ends were 5 bases for V and 3 bases for J; bases not matched to a gene: 4. Germline V gene lookup returns CDR1 SGHAT and CDR2 FQNNGV. This CDR3 spans 13 amino acids. The CDR3 region is CASSPGQVYEQYF. The DNA for the CDR3 is TGTGCCAGCAGCCCCGGACAGGTCTACGAGCAGTACTTC.

V gene TRBV7-9 combines with J gene TRBJ2-7, with 10 bases that match TRBD1. This CDR3 has 17 residues. Germline loops: CDR1 SEHNR, CDR2 FQNEAQ (reference sequence). Here the CDR3 DNA reads TGTTCCAGCAGCTCGGACTTCGACAGGGGGCATTTGGGGGAGCAGTACGTC. Encoded protein: CSSSSDFDRGHLGEQYV.

This chain uses TRBV5-1 with TRBJ2-2; 8 bases are a match to TRBD2. The V and J ends lost 4 bases and 2 bases, in that order; junction bases with no gene match: 7. Per the germline V gene, CDR1 is SGHRS and CDR2 is YFSETQ. The CDR3 spans 16 residues. The CDR3 reads CASSPMRGANTGELFF. In DNA form, the CDR3 reads TGCGCCAGCAGCCCTATGCGGGGGGCCAACACCGGGGAGCTGTTTTTT.

This chain connects TRBV19 to TRBJ1-2; D not resolved. The CDR3 totals 13 residues. In germline, CDR1 is LNHDA, CDR2 SQIVND (reference sequence). Trimming left V 6 bases short and J 3 bases short, with 11 bases between. The CDR3 bases are TGTGCCAGTAGCAACGGGAGAGACTATGGCTACACCTTC. Translated, it gives CASSNGRDYGYTF.

For this clone: This specimen includes other DNA sequences encoding the same CDR3. This chain uses TRBV5-1 with TRBJ1-1; the D is unclear. Trimming took 2 bases from V and 1 from J, leaving 6 bases between them. CDR3 size: 13 residues. Germline assignment: CDR1 SGHRS and CDR2 YFSETQ. This CDR3 is CASSLGGNTEAFF. For the CDR3, the DNA is TGCGCCAGCAGCTTAGGCGGGAACACTGAAGCTTTCTTT.

The chain employs TRBV28 and TRBJ2-2, with D tentatively TRBD2 (6 bases). CDR3 size: 15 residues. Trimming took off 3 bases at V and 4 bases at J, with 12 bases between the two ends. The germline CDR1 and CDR2 sequences are MDHEN and SYDVKM. The CDR3 reads CASSFFGGSTGELFF. The CDR3 DNA reads as TGTGCCAGCAGTTTCTTTGGGGGGAGCACCGGGGAGCTGTTTTTT.

This chain links TRBV27 with TRBJ2-7; D may be TRBD1 (6 bases). Germline V lookup: CDR1 MNHEY, CDR2 SMNVEV (reference sequence). This CDR3 spans 12 amino acids. The ends were cut back, 5 bases at V and 7 bases at J, with 12 bases in the middle. CDR3 bases: TGTGCCAGCAGTGTAACAGGGCGTGAGCAGTACTTC. This codes for CASSVTGREQYF.

CDR3 amino acids: CASTTFGQGAMNTEAFF. The CDR3 DNA follows: TGTGCCAGCACAACATTCGGACAGGGGGCCATGAACACTGAAGCTTTCTTT. This chain links TRBV27 with TRBJ1-1, with TRBD1 matching 11 bases. The V and J ends lost 7 bases and 0 bases, in that order; junction bases with no gene match: 10. Germline CDR1 MNHEY, CDR2 SMNVEV (reference sequence). This CDR3 region has 17 residues.

The chain carries TRBV6-6 and TRBJ2-4, with 10 bases matching TRBD2. This CDR3 is 14 amino acids long. Looked up from germline, CDR1 is MNHNY and CDR2 is SVGAGI (reference sequence). Trimming took 2 bases from V and 11 from J; bases not matched to a gene: 6. CDR3 nucleotides: TGTGCCAGCAGTTACGAGCGGGAGGGGTTCCTTCAGTACTTC. Protein product: CASSYEREGFLQYF.

This clone was detected only a few times. The chain carries TRBV4-2 and TRBJ2-7, with D tentatively TRBD2 (6 bases). The CDR3 contains 14 residues. From germline, CDR1 is LGHNA and CDR2 YNFKEQ. The germline V and J ends were trimmed by 0 bases and 6 bases, with 12 bases remaining between them. Written as DNA, the CDR3 is TGTGCCAGCAGCCAAGAGGGAGGAAGTGGCGAGCAGTACTTC. Translating gives CASSQEGGSGEQYF.

The V and J genes are TRBV12-5 and TRBJ2-3; 11 positions match TRBD1. J gave up 5 bases and V 6 bases, and 7 bases lay outside the gene matches. The CDR3 loop spans 15 amino acids. The germline V gene encodes CDR1 LGHNT and CDR2 FRNRAP. CDR3 sequence: CASGPGQGAQDTQYF. CDR3 coding DNA: TGTGCTAGTGGCCCCGGACAGGGGGCTCAAGATACGCAGTATTTT.

The DNA of the CDR3 is TGTGCCAGCAGCTTATGGGGGGAATCTAACTATGGCTACACCTTC. Amino acids: CASSLWGESNYGYTF. The chain links TRBV7-2 to TRBJ1-2, with D possibly being TRBD1 (5 bases). V gave up 2 bases and J gave up 0 bases, with 10 bases separating them. In germline, CDR1 is SGHTA, CDR2 FQGNSA. The CDR3 spans 15 residues.

This chain links TRBV23-1 with TRBJ2-1, with TRBD1 identical over 9 bases. TRBV23-1 falls under the ORF class, with uncertain function. CDR3 length: 16 amino acids. V shed 2 bases, J shed 1 base, and the junction held 3 bases outside the gene matches. The CDR3 region is CASSQGDRASYNEQFF. CDR3 nucleotides: TGCGCCAGCAGTCAAGGGGACAGGGCATCCTACAATGAGCAGTTCTTC.

To note about this clone: One end of the junction does not line up with germline, which may come from a read error. This chain connects TRBV4-1 to TRBJ1-2, with D perhaps TRBD1 (5 bases). Germline CDR1 and CDR2: MGHRA and YSYEKL. CDR3 size: 13 residues. The CDR3 spells CASSLSGTYGYPF. The CDR3 DNA follows: TGCGCCAGCAGCCTTAGCGGGACCTATGGCTACCCCTTC.

The gene calls are TRBV5-6 and TRBJ1-4; 12 positions match TRBD1. The CDR3 sequence is 15 residues long. V dropped 0 bases and J dropped 8; count of bases not matched to a gene: 2. From germline, CDR1 is SGHDT and CDR2 YYEEEE. The CDR3 DNA sequence: TGTGCCAGCAGCTTGGGGGGACAGGGGGCGGAAAAACTGTTTTTT. This gives the protein CASSLGGQGAEKLFF. The entire variable domain, with the rest obtained from reference TRBV5-6 and TRBJ1-4, is as follows: DAGVTQSPTHLIKTRGQQVTLRCSPKSGHDTVSWYQQALGQGPQFIFQYYEEEERQRGNFPDRFSGHQFPNYSSELNVNALLLGDSALYLCASSLGGQGAEKLFFGSGTQLSVL.

As concerns this clone: Mismatch with germline at one junction end may stem from a read error. The J gene is TRBJ1-2, the V gene TRBV30; D call uncertain. This CDR3 region has 15 residues. The V gene's germline CDR1 is GTSNPN and CDR2 SVGIG (reference sequence). Here the CDR3 reads CAWSPNTSANYGYPF. CDR3 bases: TGTGCCTGGAGTCCTAATACTTCAGCTAACTATGGCTACCCCTTC.

This clone appeared a single time. This chain connects TRBV21-1 to TRBJ2-7; whether TRBD2, the table's D call, matches the DNA was not checked. TRBV21-1 is an annotated pseudogene. The CDR3 loop spans 16 amino acids. DNA for the CDR3: TGTGCCAGCAGAAAAGGCGGACTAGCGGGATCCTACGAGCAGTACGTC. The encoded protein is CASRKGGLAGSYEQYV.

The V and J genes are TRBV30 and TRBJ1-2, with D perhaps matching TRBD1 (6 bases). The CDR3 is 12 residues long. V lost 8 bases, J lost 4 bases, and 14 bases lay in between. The germline gives CDR1 GTSNPN, CDR2 SVGIG (reference sequence). CDR3 region: CALGPRGYGYTF. The CDR3 DNA reads as TGTGCCCTGGGCCCCAGGGGCTATGGCTACACCTTC.

The sample holds one count of this clone. The V gene is TRBV19, the J gene TRBJ2-7; the D gene is possibly TRBD2 (5 bases). The CDR3 consists of 12 residues. Germline V lookup: CDR1 LNHDA, CDR2 SQIVND (reference sequence). V was shortened by 7 bases and J by 2 bases, with 9 bases between the two germline ends. CDR3 in amino acids: CASTDGTYEQYF. The CDR3 nucleotides read TGTGCCAGTACCGACGGGACCTACGAGCAGTACTTC.

In the case of this clone: The junction departs from germline at one end; a sequencing error may be responsible. V is TRBV30 and J is TRBJ1-2, with a possible D match to TRBD1 (5 bases). The CDR3 has 14 amino acids. Germline CDR1 and CDR2: GTSNPN and SVGIG (reference sequence). As DNA, the CDR3 is TGTGCCTGGAGAAGGTACGAAAGGGGCTATGGCTACCCCTTC. Protein: CAWRRYERGYGYPF.